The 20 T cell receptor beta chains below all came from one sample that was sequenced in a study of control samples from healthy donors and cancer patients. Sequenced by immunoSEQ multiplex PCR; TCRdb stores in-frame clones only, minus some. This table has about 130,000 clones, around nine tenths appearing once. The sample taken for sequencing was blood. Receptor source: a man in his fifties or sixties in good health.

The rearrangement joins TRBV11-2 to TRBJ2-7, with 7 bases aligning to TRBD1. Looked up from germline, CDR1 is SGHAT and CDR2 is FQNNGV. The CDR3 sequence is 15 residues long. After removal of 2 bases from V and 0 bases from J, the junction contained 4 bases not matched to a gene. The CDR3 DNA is TGTGCCAGCAGCTTATCCGGGACAGTCTCCTACGAGCAGTACTTC. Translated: CASSLSGTVSYEQYF.

The chain's CDR3 is CVRSKRQGRSSYEQYF. The CDR3, as DNA: TGTGTCAGAAGCAAAAGACAGGGTCGATCCTCCTACGAGCAGTACTTC. The V gene is TRBV7-5, the J gene TRBJ2-7; the listed D gene, TRBD1, was not tested against the DNA. TRBV7-5 is flagged as a pseudogene. The CDR3 has 16 amino acids.

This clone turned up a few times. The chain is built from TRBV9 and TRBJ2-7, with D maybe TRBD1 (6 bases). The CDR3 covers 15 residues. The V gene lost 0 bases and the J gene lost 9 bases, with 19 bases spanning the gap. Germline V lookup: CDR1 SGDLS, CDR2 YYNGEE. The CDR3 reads CASSVGPNPGHLQYF. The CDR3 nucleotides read TGTGCCAGCAGCGTAGGACCAAACCCGGGACATCTGCAGTACTTC.

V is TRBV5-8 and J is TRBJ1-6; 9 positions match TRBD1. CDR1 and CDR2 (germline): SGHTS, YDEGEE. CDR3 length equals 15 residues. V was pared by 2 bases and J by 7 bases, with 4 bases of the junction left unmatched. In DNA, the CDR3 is TGTGCCAGCAGCTTAGGGACAGGGCACAATTCACCCCTCCACTTT. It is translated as CASSLGTGHNSPLHF.

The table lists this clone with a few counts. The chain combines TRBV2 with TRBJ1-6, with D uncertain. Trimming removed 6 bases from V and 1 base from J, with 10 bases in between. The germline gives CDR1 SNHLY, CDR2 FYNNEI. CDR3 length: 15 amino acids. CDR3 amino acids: CASRELVSYNSPLHF. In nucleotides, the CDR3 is TGTGCCAGCAGAGAATTGGTTTCCTATAATTCACCCCTCCACTTT.

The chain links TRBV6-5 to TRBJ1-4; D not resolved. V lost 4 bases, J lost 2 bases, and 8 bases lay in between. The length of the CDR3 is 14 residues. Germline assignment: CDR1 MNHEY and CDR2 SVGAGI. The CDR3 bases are TGTGCCAGCAGTTCGGTCGGTACTAATGAAAAACTGTTTTTT. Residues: CASSSVGTNEKLFF.

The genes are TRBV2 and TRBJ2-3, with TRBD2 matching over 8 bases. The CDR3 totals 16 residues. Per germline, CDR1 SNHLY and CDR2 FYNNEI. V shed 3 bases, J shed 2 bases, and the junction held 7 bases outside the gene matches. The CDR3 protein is CASSDGERGTTDTQYF. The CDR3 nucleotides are TGTGCCAGCAGTGATGGCGAGCGGGGGACCACAGATACGCAGTATTTT. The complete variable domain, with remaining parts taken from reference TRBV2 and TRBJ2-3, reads EPEVTQTPSHQVTQMGQEVILRCVPISNHLYFYWYRQILGQKVEFLVSFYNNEISEKSEIFDDQFSVERPDGSNFTLKIRSTKLEDSAMYFCASSDGERGTTDTQYFGPGTRLTVL.

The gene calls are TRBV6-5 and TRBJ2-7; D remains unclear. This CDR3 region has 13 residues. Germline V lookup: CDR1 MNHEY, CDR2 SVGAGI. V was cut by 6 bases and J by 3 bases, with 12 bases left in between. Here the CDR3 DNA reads TGTGCCAGCAGATCCGACAAGAACTACGAGCAGTACTTC. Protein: CASRSDKNYEQYF.

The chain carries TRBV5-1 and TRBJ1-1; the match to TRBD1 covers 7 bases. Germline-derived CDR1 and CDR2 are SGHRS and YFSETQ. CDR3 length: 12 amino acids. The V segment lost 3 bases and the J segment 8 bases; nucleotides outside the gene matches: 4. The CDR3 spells CASSWTGQEAFF. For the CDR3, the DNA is TGCGCCAGCAGCTGGACGGGACAGGAAGCTTTCTTT.

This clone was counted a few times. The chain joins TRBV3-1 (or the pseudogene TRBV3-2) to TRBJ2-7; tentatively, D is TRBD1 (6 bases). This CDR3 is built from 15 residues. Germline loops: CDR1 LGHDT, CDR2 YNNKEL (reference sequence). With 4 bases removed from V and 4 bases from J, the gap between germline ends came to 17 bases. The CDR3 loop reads CASSPQGNNEYEQYF. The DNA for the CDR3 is TGTGCCAGCAGCCCCCAGGGGAATAACGAGTACGAGCAGTACTTC.

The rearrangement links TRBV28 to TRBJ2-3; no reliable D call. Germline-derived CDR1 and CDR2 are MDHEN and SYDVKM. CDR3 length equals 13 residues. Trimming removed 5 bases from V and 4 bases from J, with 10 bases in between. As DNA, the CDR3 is TGTGCCAGCAGTCCCGTGAACGCAGATACGCAGTATTTT. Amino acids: CASSPVNADTQYF.

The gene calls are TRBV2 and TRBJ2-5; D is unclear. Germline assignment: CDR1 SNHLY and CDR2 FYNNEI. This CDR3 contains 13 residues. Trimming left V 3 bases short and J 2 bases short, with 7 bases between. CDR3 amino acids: CASSDGLQETQYF. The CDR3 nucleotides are TGTGCCAGCAGTGACGGTCTTCAAGAGACCCAGTACTTC. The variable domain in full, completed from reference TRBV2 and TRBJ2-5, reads EPEVTQTPSHQVTQMGQEVILRCVPISNHLYFYWYRQILGQKVEFLVSFYNNEISEKSEIFDDQFSVERPDGSNFTLKIRSTKLEDSAMYFCASSDGLQETQYFGPGTRLLVL.

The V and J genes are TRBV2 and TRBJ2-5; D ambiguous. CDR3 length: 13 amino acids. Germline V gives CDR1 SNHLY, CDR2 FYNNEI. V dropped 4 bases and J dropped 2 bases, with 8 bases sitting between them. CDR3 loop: CASSVKGQETQYF. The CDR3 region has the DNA TGTGCCAGCAGTGTGAAAGGGCAAGAGACCCAGTACTTC.

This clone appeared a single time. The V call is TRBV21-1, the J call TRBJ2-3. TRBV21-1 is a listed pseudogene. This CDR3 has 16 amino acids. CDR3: CASSVPGPANTDTQYF. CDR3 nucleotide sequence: TGTGCCAGCAGCGTCCCGGGACCGGCTAACACAGATACGCAGTATTTT.

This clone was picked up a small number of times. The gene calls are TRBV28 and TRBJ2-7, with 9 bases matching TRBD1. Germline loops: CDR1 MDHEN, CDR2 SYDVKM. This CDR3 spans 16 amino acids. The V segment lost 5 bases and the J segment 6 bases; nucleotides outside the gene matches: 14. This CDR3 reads CASSTPRDRELGEQYF. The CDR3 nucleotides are TGTGCCAGCAGTACACCCCGGGACAGGGAGTTAGGCGAGCAGTACTTC.

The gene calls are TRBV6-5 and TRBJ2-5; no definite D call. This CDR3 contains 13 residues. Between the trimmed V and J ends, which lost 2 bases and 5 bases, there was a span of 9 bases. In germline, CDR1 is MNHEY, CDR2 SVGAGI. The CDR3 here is CASSYPGGETQYF. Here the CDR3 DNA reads TGTGCCAGCAGTTACCCGGGTGGCGAGACCCAGTACTTC.

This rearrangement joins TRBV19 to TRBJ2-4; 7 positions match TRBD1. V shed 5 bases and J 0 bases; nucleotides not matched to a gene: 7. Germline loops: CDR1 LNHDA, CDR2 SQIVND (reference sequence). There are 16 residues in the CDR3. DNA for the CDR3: TGTGCCAGTAGTGTAGGGACAGTGATAGCCAAAAACATTCAGTACTTC. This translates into CASSVGTVIAKNIQYF.

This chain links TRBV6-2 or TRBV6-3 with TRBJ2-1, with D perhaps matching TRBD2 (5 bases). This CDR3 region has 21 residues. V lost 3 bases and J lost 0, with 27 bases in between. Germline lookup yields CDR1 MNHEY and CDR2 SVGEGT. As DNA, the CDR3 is TGTGCCAGCAGTTATTCCGGACGGCAAGCGGCAAGGCCAAGCTCCTACAATGAGCAGTTCTTC. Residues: CASSYSGRQAARPSSYNEQFF.

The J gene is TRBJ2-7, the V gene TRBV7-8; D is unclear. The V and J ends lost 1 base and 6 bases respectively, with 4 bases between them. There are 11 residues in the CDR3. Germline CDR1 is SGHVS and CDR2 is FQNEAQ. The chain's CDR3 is CASSLDSEQYF. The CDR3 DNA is TGTGCCAGCAGCTTAGATTCCGAGCAGTACTTC. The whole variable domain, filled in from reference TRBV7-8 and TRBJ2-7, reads GAGVSQSPRYKVAKRGQDVALRCDPISGHVSLFWYQQALGQGPEFLTYFQNEAQLDKSGLPSDRFFAERPEGSVSTLKIQRTQQEDSAVYLCASSLDSEQYFGPGTRLTVT.

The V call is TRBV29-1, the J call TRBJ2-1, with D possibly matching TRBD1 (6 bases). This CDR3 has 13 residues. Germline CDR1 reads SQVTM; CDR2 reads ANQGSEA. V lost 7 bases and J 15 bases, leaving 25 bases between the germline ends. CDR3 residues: CSAGDTITNNRFF. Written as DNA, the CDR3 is TGCAGCGCCGGGGACACAATAACCAATAACAGGTTCTTC.